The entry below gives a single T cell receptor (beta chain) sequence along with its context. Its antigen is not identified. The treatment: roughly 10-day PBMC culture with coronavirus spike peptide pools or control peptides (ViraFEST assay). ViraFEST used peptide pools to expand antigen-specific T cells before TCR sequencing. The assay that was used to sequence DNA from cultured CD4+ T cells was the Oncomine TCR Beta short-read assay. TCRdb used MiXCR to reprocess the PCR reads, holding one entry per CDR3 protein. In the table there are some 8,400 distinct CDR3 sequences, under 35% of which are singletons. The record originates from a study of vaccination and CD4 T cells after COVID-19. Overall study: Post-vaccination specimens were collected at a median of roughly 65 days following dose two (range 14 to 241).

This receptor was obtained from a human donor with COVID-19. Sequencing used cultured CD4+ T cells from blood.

This CDR3 is CASTDRGLKEQYF. In DNA, the CDR3 is TGTGCCAGCACTGACAGGGGGCTTAAGGAGCAGTACTTC. This sequence joins TRBV6-1 and TRBJ2-7; 10 nucleotides agree with TRBD1. The CDR3 contains 13 residues. Germline V gene sequence: CDR1 MNHNS, CDR2 SASEGT. V trimming: 7 bases; J trimming: 7 bases; junction bases outside the gene matches: 7.